This T cell receptor (beta chain) was observed in a study of prognosis after radiotherapy for stage I lung cancer. About the research overall: Each non-small cell lung cancer patient was deemed medically inoperable. General study points: Unique TCR clone counts dropped after stereotactic body radiation therapy, from a median of approximately 9,600 to 7,200. Shannon entropy after stereotactic body radiation therapy was lower in patients who developed distant metastases.

No patient had prior chemotherapy, radiotherapy or other malignancies, and all were node-negative on CT and PET/CT. Genomic DNA yielded TCR beta CDR3, amplified by two-round multiplex PCR. Round-one PCR had primers specific to each TRBV and TRBJ gene. TCRdb reprocessed the multiplex PCR reads with MiXCR, giving one entry per CDR3 protein. The sample gives roughly 32,000 distinct CDR3 sequences, 35% to 45% of which show up once; over 15% is in the top ten. As regards this clonotype: Its antigen remains unknown. An end of the junction does not agree with germline; a read error may underlie this.

The clonotype originates from a donor older than 45 with non-small cell lung cancer. The sequenced sample was PBMCs, obtained before or after stereotactic body radiation therapy (not recorded which).

In nucleotides, the CDR3 is TGTGCCAGCAGTGAATGCGAGCAGTATTTC. Translation gives CASSECEQYF. J is TRBJ2-7 and V is TRBV6-1, with D unclear. CDR1 and CDR2 (germline): MNHNS, SASEGT. This CDR3 has 10 residues.